This is a list of T cell receptor beta chains from one sample in a study of T cells after somatic rescue of genetic block. Here immunoSEQ multiplex PCR was the method, and the copy in TCRdb shows in-frame clones only, minus some. The data show 70,000 to 85,000 clones, with about nine tenths seen just once and 2.5% to 3% held by the top ten. Sequencing input: peripheral blood mononuclear cells (PBMCs). Receptors originate from a young man. Each CDR3 is given with its conserved first and last residue. A D gene is named only where the DNA matches it firmly. Clone size appears in some rows only: once, few, many, or a class for an expanded clone.

>-|TRBV5-1|-|TRBJ1-2
CASSPGSNYGYTF
TGCGCCAGCAGCCCGGGCAGTAACTATGGCTACACCTTC
>once|TRBV6-1|TRBD1|TRBJ2-3
CASSGGQGRDTQYF
TGTGCCAGCAGTGGAGGACAGGGGAGGGATACGCAGTATTTT
>-|TRBV28|TRBD1|TRBJ2-7
CASSPRTGAYEQYF
TGTGCCAGCAGTCCCCGGACAGGGGCCTACGAGCAGTACTTC
>-|TRBV5-1|TRBD2|TRBJ2-7
CASSLRAGASYEQYF
TGCGCCAGCAGCTTGCGAGCGGGAGCTTCCTACGAGCAGTACTTC
>once|TRBV7-9|-|TRBJ1-5
CASSFVGEAQPQHF
TGTGCCAGCAGCTTCGTGGGGGAGGCTCAGCCCCAGCATTTT
>-|TRBV30|TRBD1|TRBJ1-2
CAWSRQGAGYTF
TGTGCCTGGAGTAGACAGGGGGCCGGCTACACCTTC
>-|TRBV9|-|TRBJ2-3
CASSAGGTSTDTQYF
TGTGCCAGCAGCGCCGGTGGTACTAGCACAGATACGCAGTATTTT
>-|TRBV9|-|TRBJ2-7
CASSVGQRYYEQYF
TGTGCCAGCAGCGTCGGACAGAGATACTACGAGCAGTACTTC
>-|TRBV4-3|-|TRBJ1-1
CASSQEPGGDTEAFF
TGCGCCAGCAGCCAAGAGCCGGGAGGAGACACTGAAGCTTTCTTT
>-|TRBV28|-|TRBJ2-5
CASSLEVPKTQYF
TGTGCCAGCAGTTTAGAAGTGCCAAAGACCCAGTACTTC
>many|TRBV6-1|TRBD1|TRBJ1-2
CASSTGTGNYGYTF
TGTGCCAGCAGTACCGGGACAGGGAACTATGGCTACACCTTC
>-|TRBV7-9|-|TRBJ1-4
CASSLRATNEKLFF
TGTGCCAGCAGCTTAAGAGCAACTAATGAAAAACTGTTTTTT
>-|TRBV11-2|-|TRBJ1-4
CASSLGAGPRLGKLFF
TGTGCCAGCAGCTTAGGCGCGGGGCCCCGATTGGGAAAACTGTTTTTT
>-|TRBV11-3|-|TRBJ1-3
CASSHGGSPGNTIYF
TGTGCCAGCAGCCATGGAGGGAGTCCCGGAAACACCATATATTTT
>once|TRBV5-8|TRBD2|TRBJ2-1
CASRSGLAGVNEQFF
TGTGCCAGCAGATCAGGACTAGCGGGAGTTAATGAGCAGTTCTTC
>-|TRBV7-8|TRBD1|TRBJ1-1
CASSPRLDRGMNTEAFF
TGTGCCAGCAGCCCCCGACTGGACAGGGGGATGAACACTGAAGCTTTCTTT
>-|TRBV4-2|-|TRBJ2-7
CASSQTGTPYEQYF
TGTGCCAGCAGCCAAACCGGGACACCCTACGAGCAGTACTTC
>-|TRBV5-1|TRBD1|TRBJ1-2
CASSYKTGGGYTF
TGCGCCAGCAGCTACAAGACAGGGGGCGGCTACACCTTC
>-|TRBV6-1|-|TRBJ1-1
CASSALGGFGAFF
TGTGCCAGCAGTGCTCTAGGGGGTTTCGGGGCTTTCTTT
>-|TRBV7-6|-|TRBJ2-1
CASSPRVEALNEQFF
TGTGCCAGCAGCCCTAGGGTGGAGGCCCTCAATGAGCAGTTCTTC
>-|TRBV6-4|-|TRBJ2-7
CASSDADPQGPSYEQYF
TGTGCCAGCAGTGACGCCGACCCACAGGGCCCCTCCTACGAGCAGTACTTC
>-|TRBV27|-|TRBJ2-2
CASRQAWNTGELFF
TGTGCCAGCAGGCAGGCCTGGAACACCGGGGAGCTGTTTTTT
>-|TRBV6-1|TRBD2|TRBJ2-1
CASSGTSGRGDEQFF
TGTGCCAGCAGTGGGACTAGCGGGAGGGGGGATGAGCAGTTCTTC
>-|TRBV9|-|TRBJ2-1
CASSVAQGSYNEQFF
TGTGCCAGCAGCGTAGCCCAGGGCTCCTACAATGAGCAGTTCTTC
>-|TRBV29-1|-|TRBJ2-5
CSVGQGGTQYF
TGCAGCGTTGGACAGGGAGGGACCCAGTACTTC
>-|TRBV7-2|-|TRBJ1-2
CASSLEAAGAYGYTF
TGTGCCAGCAGCTTAGAGGCGGCAGGGGCCTATGGCTACACCTTC
>-|TRBV10-3|TRBD2|TRBJ2-5
CAISPGLAGGPRETQYF
TGTGCCATCAGCCCGGGACTAGCGGGGGGGCCCCGTGAGACCCAGTACTTC
>-|TRBV7-6|TRBD1|TRBJ1-5
CASSLGQGVTGQPQHF
TGTGCCAGCAGCTTAGGACAGGGGGTAACCGGTCAGCCCCAGCATTTT
>few|TRBV30|-|TRBJ1-5
CAWSGRGNQPQHF
TGTGCCTGGAGTGGTAGGGGCAATCAGCCCCAGCATTTT
>once|TRBV27|-|TRBJ1-2
CASSQVSRDGYTF
TGTGCCAGCAGTCAGGTCTCCCGGGATGGCTACACCTTC
>-|TRBV5-4|-|TRBJ2-5
CASSPNLVAGQETQYF
TGTGCCAGCAGCCCCAATCTGGTGGCCGGGCAAGAGACCCAGTACTTC
>-|TRBV18|TRBD2|TRBJ2-5
CASSRGPAGMETQYF
TGTGCCAGCTCACGGGGACCAGCGGGAATGGAGACCCAGTACTTC